These 21 T cell receptor beta chains were all obtained from the same sample, sequenced in a study of blood T cell repertoires in COVID-19. TCRdb's table, derived via immunoSEQ multiplex PCR, lists solely in-frame clones and lacks some. The table lists 490,000 or so clones, around nine tenths of them singletons. Sequences were obtained from PBMCs or T cells enriched from blood (not recorded which). Receptors originate from a woman aged 40 to 49 who had recovered from COVID-19.

This chain connects TRBV5-5 to TRBJ1-6; no definite D call. With 0 bases removed from V and 3 bases from J, the gap between germline ends came to 7 bases. This CDR3 is 15 amino acids long. CDR1 and CDR2 (germline): SGHKS, YYEKEE (reference sequence). The CDR3 DNA reads as TGTGCCAGCAGCTTGGTCAGCGACTATAATTCACCCCTCCACTTT. Residues: CASSLVSDYNSPLHF.

The chain employs TRBV14 and TRBJ2-7; 9 nucleotides agree with TRBD1. Per germline, CDR1 SGHDN and CDR2 FVKESK. The CDR3 has 15 amino acids. The ends lost 4 bases at V and 5 bases at J; junction bases unmatched: 9. CDR3 loop: CASSPTGQGRNEQYF. CDR3 nucleotides: TGTGCCAGCAGCCCGACCGGACAGGGGCGGAACGAGCAGTACTTC.

This sequence joins TRBV6-5 and TRBJ2-3; TRBD1 matches 9 bases. CDR1 is MNHEY, CDR2 SVGAGI, per germline. The junction had 5 bases not matched to a gene; V was cut back by 5 bases and J by 2 bases. The CDR3 is 15 residues long. CDR3 sequence: CASSTGQGFTDTQYF. CDR3 in DNA: TGTGCCAGCAGTACGGGACAGGGTTTCACAGATACGCAGTATTTT.

Only one count was recorded for this clone. The rearrangement links TRBV20-1 to TRBJ1-3; D is unclear. Trimming cost V 3 bases and J 0 bases, with 9 bases left between them. The CDR3 contains 14 residues. In germline, CDR1 is DFQATT, CDR2 SNEGSKA (reference sequence). Here the CDR3 reads CSASGTASGNTIYF. In DNA, the CDR3 is TGCAGTGCTAGTGGCACAGCCTCTGGAAACACCATATATTTT.

The chain combines TRBV7-2 with TRBJ1-6, with D possibly TRBD1 on 6 matching bases. This CDR3 is 16 amino acids long. Trimming took 1 base from V and 7 from J, leaving 14 bases between them. Germline V gives CDR1 SGHTA, CDR2 FQGNSA. The CDR3 DNA follows: TGTGCCAGCAGCTTAGGACCACAGGGTGGCAATTCACCCCTCCACTTT. It codes for CASSLGPQGGNSPLHF.

The rearrangement uses TRBV11-2 and TRBJ2-6; no clear D gene. Germline assignment: CDR1 SGHAT and CDR2 FQNNGV. This CDR3 is 14 amino acids long. V lost 6 bases and J 0 bases, leaving 6 bases between the germline ends. In DNA form, the CDR3 reads TGTGCCAGCAGTCCAGACTCTGGGGCCAACGTCCTGACTTTC. It translates to CASSPDSGANVLTF. The full variable domain, its missing parts supplied by reference TRBV11-2 and TRBJ2-6, is EAGVAQSPRYKIIEKRQSVAFWCNPISGHATLYWYQQILGQGPKLLIQFQNNGVVDDSQLPKDRFSAERLKGVDSTLKIQPAKLEDSAVYLCASSPDSGANVLTFGAGSRLTVL.

V gene TRBV5-1 combines with J gene TRBJ2-3; 13 bases agree with TRBD2. The CDR3 length is 15 residues. V lost 4 bases, J lost 6 bases, and 5 bases stayed unmatched. Germline CDR1 is SGHRS and CDR2 is YFSETQ. The CDR3 loop is CASSGGLAGADTQYF. The DNA for the CDR3 is TGCGCCAGCAGCGGAGGACTAGCGGGAGCGGATACGCAGTATTTT. The full variable domain, in which reference TRBV5-1 and TRBJ2-3 provide the parts outside the CDR3, is KAGVTQTPRYLIKTRGQQVTLSCSPISGHRSVSWYQQTPGQGLQFLFEYFSETQRNKGNFPGRFSGRQFSNSRSEMNVSTLELGDSALYLCASSGGLAGADTQYFGPGTRLTVL.

The chain uses TRBV30 and TRBJ2-1, with 7 bases fitting TRBD2. Trimming at V came to 3 bases and at J to 5 bases, leaving 16 bases not matched to a gene. Germline CDR1 is GTSNPN and CDR2 is SVGIG (reference sequence). The CDR3 runs to 17 residues. CDR3 sequence reads: CAWRGIGAGLFHNEQFF. The CDR3 coding sequence is TGTGCCTGGAGGGGTATAGGAGCGGGGCTCTTCCACAATGAGCAGTTCTTC.

The V gene is TRBV27, the J gene TRBJ1-1; the D is unclear. The V gene's germline CDR1 is MNHEY and CDR2 SMNVEV (reference sequence). The CDR3 extends over 13 amino acids. V dropped 6 bases and J dropped 0 bases, with 8 bases sitting between them. CDR3 in DNA: TGTGCCAGCAGGCAGGTCCTGAACACTGAAGCTTTCTTT. It codes for CASRQVLNTEAFF.

The chain combines TRBV19 with TRBJ2-1; TRBD2 matches 7 bases. J gave up 4 bases and V 3 bases, and 6 bases lay outside the gene matches. Germline values: CDR1 LNHDA, CDR2 SQIVND (reference sequence). The CDR3 extends over 15 amino acids. DNA of the CDR3: TGTGCCAGTAGTATTCGAAGCGGGGAGTACAATGAGCAGTTCTTC. Residues: CASSIRSGEYNEQFF.

The rearrangement joins TRBV9 to TRBJ2-3, with a tentative D call TRBD1 (5 bases). V shed 2 bases and J shed 4 bases, with 17 bases lying between them. The CDR3 runs to 16 residues. Germline CDR1 is SGDLS and CDR2 is YYNGEE. The CDR3 protein is CASSVGQGGIADTQYF. Written as DNA, the CDR3 is TGTGCCAGCAGCGTGGGGCAGGGTGGAATTGCAGATACGCAGTATTTT.

The chain carries TRBV7-2 and TRBJ1-2; maybe TRBD1 (6 bases). Looked up from germline, CDR1 is SGHTA and CDR2 is FQGNSA. Trimming removed 5 bases from V and 5 bases from J, with 12 bases in between. The CDR3 runs 13 residues. The CDR3 sequence is CASSATQGYGYTF. Written as DNA, the CDR3 is TGTGCCAGCAGCGCGACCCAGGGGTATGGCTACACCTTC.

V usage is TRBV7-9 and J usage is TRBJ2-7; unclear D gene. Germline V CDR1 and CDR2: SEHNR, FQNEAQ (reference sequence). The CDR3 has 14 amino acids. V lost 3 bases to trimming and J lost 7 bases, with 16 bases between them. For the CDR3, the DNA is TGTGCCAGCAGCTTCCCTCCCTCCGGAGTTGAGCAGTACTTC. Protein: CASSFPPSGVEQYF.

The chain joins TRBV5-6 to TRBJ2-7; TRBD1 agrees at 7 bases. The CDR3 is 14 residues long. From germline, CDR1 is SGHDT and CDR2 YYEEEE. After removal of 2 bases from V and 0 bases from J, the junction contained 2 bases not matched to a gene. The CDR3 DNA reads as TGTGCCAGCAGCTTATGGGACAGCTCCTACGAGCAGTACTTC. It encodes CASSLWDSSYEQYF.

The V call is TRBV27, the J call TRBJ2-3, with 10 bases aligning to TRBD2. This CDR3 has 16 amino acids. Germline CDR1 MNHEY, CDR2 SMNVEV (reference sequence). V was clipped by 5 bases and J by 2 bases; unmatched bases: 7. CDR3 amino acids: CASSRTSGAPTDTQYF. DNA for the CDR3: TGTGCCAGCAGTCGTACTAGCGGGGCCCCCACAGATACGCAGTATTTT.

This clone was recorded a few times. The chain recombines TRBV25-1 with TRBJ1-1; the D gene is possibly TRBD1 (5 bases). CDR1 is MGHDK, CDR2 SYGVNS, per germline. This CDR3 is 15 amino acids long. Trimming removed 5 bases from V and 2 bases from J, with 15 bases in between. The CDR3 nucleotides read TGTGCCAGCAGTCCTTTAGAGACAGCCAACACTGAAGCTTTCTTT. The encoded protein is CASSPLETANTEAFF.

This chain links TRBV6-2 or TRBV6-3 with TRBJ2-1; no reliable D call. The germline CDR1 and CDR2 sequences are MNHEY and SVGEGT. The CDR3 loop spans 13 amino acids. Trimming stripped 2 bases from V and 8 bases from J, with 10 bases between. DNA for the CDR3: TGTGCCAGCAGTTACCGCCCTCGCGATGAGCAGTTCTTC. Translated, it gives CASSYRPRDEQFF.

This clone was picked up one time. V and J are TRBV13 and TRBJ1-5, with 7 bases aligning to TRBD1. Per germline, CDR1 PRHDT and CDR2 FYEKMQ (reference sequence). J gave up 2 bases and V 5 bases, and 3 bases lay outside the gene matches. The CDR3 has 14 amino acids. Here the CDR3 DNA reads TGTGCCAGCAGCCGCACAGGGGGCAATCAGCCCCAGCATTTT. It is translated as CASSRTGGNQPQHF.

This CDR3 reads CASSLGLAGNSYEQYF. In DNA form, the CDR3 reads TGTGCCAGCAGCTTAGGACTAGCGGGGAACTCCTACGAGCAGTACTTC. The chain uses TRBV7-9 and TRBJ2-7, with 11 bases that match TRBD2. Per germline, CDR1 SEHNR and CDR2 FQNEAQ (reference sequence). With V trimmed by 1 base and J by 0 bases, 2 bases remained unmatched. This CDR3 is 16 amino acids long.

The chain recombines TRBV2 with TRBJ1-5; D call uncertain. V was clipped by 3 bases and J by 5 bases, with 8 bases between them. Germline V lookup: CDR1 SNHLY, CDR2 FYNNEI. The CDR3 contains 13 residues. The CDR3 loop reads CASSEADYQPQHF. The CDR3 nucleotides read TGTGCCAGCAGTGAGGCAGATTATCAGCCCCAGCATTTT.

Remarks on this clone: This sequence may be a read error, since a much larger clone differs from it by one base. Other DNA sequences in this specimen translate into the identical CDR3. V is TRBV12-3 or TRBV12-4 and J is TRBJ1-1; D remains ambiguous. This CDR3 has 13 residues. V was trimmed by 2 bases and J by 0 bases, leaving 4 bases between them. The CDR3 is CASSLSVNTEAFF. CDR3 DNA sequence: TGTGCCAGCAGTTTATCGGTGAACACTGAAGCTTTCTTT.